These 25 T cell receptor beta chains were all obtained from the same sample, sequenced in a study of shared T cell receptors in the human thymus. Profiled with immunoSEQ multiplex PCR; TCRdb holds only in-frame clones, not every one. This sample has 700,000 or so clones, with approximately 85% found just once. These data are also associated with another study on human thymus T cells.

Source material: thymocytes. The receptors come from a girl under three years old with a congenital heart defect.

The chain recombines TRBV2 with TRBJ1-1, with 7 nucleotides matching TRBD1. Germline CDR1 reads SNHLY; CDR2 reads FYNNEI. The V segment lost 5 bases and the J segment 5 bases; nucleotides outside the gene matches: 11. The CDR3 covers 15 residues. CDR3 region: CASSLAQGPGTEAFF. CDR3 bases: TGTGCCAGCAGTTTGGCACAGGGGCCCGGGACTGAAGCTTTCTTT.

The chain couples TRBV6-1 to TRBJ1-1; TRBD1 aligns across 8 bases. The junction had 10 bases not matched to a gene; V was cut back by 2 bases and J by 5 bases. The CDR3 runs to 16 residues. From germline, CDR1 is MNHNS and CDR2 SASEGT. The CDR3 DNA reads as TGTGCCAGCAGTGAATGGACAGGGAGATTTGTGACTGAAGCTTTCTTT. Translated, it gives CASSEWTGRFVTEAFF.

The CDR3 coding sequence is TGTGCCACGTACACCGGACAGGGGAAACAGACCCAGTACTTC. Protein: CATYTGQGKQTQYF. This chain uses TRBV10-3 with TRBJ2-5, with TRBD1 identical over 9 bases. This CDR3 contains 14 residues. Looked up from germline, CDR1 is ENHRY and CDR2 is SYGVKD. The V gene end was trimmed by 10 bases and the J gene end by 6 bases; junction bases not matched to a gene: 12.

The chain uses TRBV19 and TRBJ1-5; TRBD1 matches at 8 bases. J gave up 5 bases and V 6 bases, and 24 bases lay outside the gene matches. The V gene's germline CDR1 is LNHDA and CDR2 SQIVND (reference sequence). CDR3 length: 20 amino acids. The chain's CDR3 is CASRPVGRTGQITRDQPQHF. CDR3 DNA sequence: TGTGCCAGTAGACCAGTAGGGCGGACAGGGCAAATAACGCGCGATCAGCCCCAGCATTTT.

The genes are TRBV19 and TRBJ2-1, with D maybe TRBD2 (6 bases). V gave up 7 bases and J gave up 7 bases, with 23 bases separating them. This CDR3 has 16 amino acids. Germline V lookup: CDR1 LNHDA, CDR2 SQIVND (reference sequence). The CDR3 DNA sequence: TGTGCCAGTACCCCCGATCGGGAGTCAAACAATAATGAGCAGTTCTTC. Encoded protein: CASTPDRESNNNEQFF.

The rearrangement joins TRBV6-5 to TRBJ2-5; TRBD1 might be the D (5 bases). V was shortened by 4 bases and J by 7 bases, with 13 bases between the two germline ends. Germline loops: CDR1 MNHEY, CDR2 SVGAGI. The CDR3 loop spans 13 amino acids. CDR3 nucleotides: TGTGCCAGCAGTTCAGACCCTACAGGGACCCAGTACTTC. This translates into CASSSDPTGTQYF.

The table lists this clone with a count of one. The V and J genes are TRBV10-1 and TRBJ2-7; D gene uncertain. Trimming stripped 3 bases from V and 3 bases from J, with 6 bases between. The CDR3 is 12 residues long. Germline V gene sequence: CDR1 WNHNN, CDR2 SYGVQD (reference sequence). The CDR3 nucleotides read TGCGCCAGCAGTGAAATCGTCTACGAGCAGTACTTC. Residues: CASSEIVYEQYF.

This chain joins TRBV2 and TRBJ2-5; D possibly corresponds to TRBD1 (5 bases). V shed 2 bases and J shed 4 bases, with 11 bases lying between them. Germline CDR1 and CDR2: SNHLY and FYNNEI. This CDR3 is built from 14 residues. CDR3 nucleotides: TGTGCCAGCAGTGAATGGGGCCTAGGAGAGACCCAGTACTTC. It translates to CASSEWGLGETQYF.

The V gene is TRBV19, the J gene TRBJ1-5; the match to TRBD1 covers 8 bases. Germline values: CDR1 LNHDA, CDR2 SQIVND (reference sequence). The CDR3 has 16 amino acids. Losses at the gene ends were 3 bases for V and 5 bases for J; bases not matched to a gene: 9. DNA of the CDR3: TGTGCCAGTAGTATGGCTGGCAGGGGGCCCCATCAGCCCCAGCATTTT. It codes for CASSMAGRGPHQPQHF.

This clone was seen a few times. DNA for the CDR3: TGTGCCAGCTCACCGGGCGTTACCGGTGAAAAACTGTTTTTT. Its translation: CASSPGVTGEKLFF. This sequence joins TRBV18 and TRBJ1-4; no firm D call. Trimming stripped 3 bases from V and 7 bases from J, with 12 bases between. CDR1 is KGHSH and CDR2 is LQKENI in the germline V gene. CDR3 length: 14 amino acids.

This chain joins TRBV5-1 and TRBJ2-3; 8 bases align to TRBD2. CDR1 and CDR2 from the germline V gene are SGHRS and YFSETQ. This CDR3 has 16 amino acids. V lost 4 bases to trimming and J lost 3 bases; unmatched junction nucleotides: 10. CDR3 sequence: CASSHRPGLATDTQYF. Here the CDR3 DNA reads TGCGCCAGCAGCCACCGTCCCGGACTAGCTACAGATACGCAGTATTTT.

This chain uses TRBV2 with TRBJ1-1; D is ambiguous. The CDR3 covers 17 residues. The germline gives CDR1 SNHLY, CDR2 FYNNEI. Trimming removed 6 bases from V and 7 bases from J, with 27 bases in between. CDR3 nucleotides: TGTGCCAGCAGCCCATTTGGGCCGCCTCTTCGACATGGTGAAGCTTTCTTT. Translation: CASSPFGPPLRHGEAFF.

This chain connects TRBV6-1 to TRBJ1-1, with D possibly matching TRBD1 (6 bases). The CDR3 is 14 residues long. Germline V CDR1 and CDR2: MNHNS, SASEGT. V lost 6 bases to trimming and J lost 1 base, with 12 bases between them. The CDR3 loop is CASRDWTANTEAFF. The CDR3 DNA reads TGTGCCAGCAGGGACTGGACAGCGAACACTGAAGCTTTCTTT.

The rearrangement joins TRBV27 to TRBJ1-1, with D possibly matching TRBD1 (5 bases). V lost 8 bases and J 11 bases, leaving 12 bases between the germline ends. The CDR3 runs 10 residues. The V gene's germline CDR1 is MNHEY and CDR2 SMNVEV (reference sequence). The CDR3, as DNA: TGTGCCAGCTGGGGGGTATATGCTTTCTTT. Protein sequence: CASWGVYAFF.

V gene TRBV9 combines with J gene TRBJ1-2; D remains unclear. CDR1 and CDR2 from the germline V gene are SGDLS and YYNGEE. V was clipped by 4 bases and J by 4 bases, with 23 bases between them. CDR3 length: 17 residues. CDR3 nucleotide sequence: TGTGCCAGCAGCCCGTCTTTTAGAGCGGAAGTGGGCTATGGCTACACCTTC. This sequence encodes CASSPSFRAEVGYGYTF.

This chain connects TRBV27 to TRBJ2-1; 9 bases fit TRBD2. Unmatched junction bases numbered 13, after V lost 8 bases and J lost 2 bases. CDR1 MNHEY and CDR2 SMNVEV come from the germline V gene (reference sequence). The length of the CDR3 is 17 residues. The CDR3 DNA is TGTGCCAGCCGATGCCCCTCTAGCGGGGCGACCTACAATGAGCAGTTCTTC. It specifies CASRCPSSGATYNEQFF.

This clone was seen just once. This sequence joins TRBV2 and TRBJ2-3; 13 nucleotides match TRBD2. The germline gives CDR1 SNHLY, CDR2 FYNNEI. V was pared by 5 bases and J by 0 bases, with 5 bases of the junction left unmatched. The CDR3 is 17 residues long. CDR3 sequence reads: CASSRTSGGESTDTQYF. CDR3 nucleotides: TGTGCCAGCAGTCGAACTAGCGGGGGGGAGAGCACAGATACGCAGTATTTT. The full variable domain, its missing parts supplied by reference TRBV2 and TRBJ2-3, is EPEVTQTPSHQVTQMGQEVILRCVPISNHLYFYWYRQILGQKVEFLVSFYNNEISEKSEIFDDQFSVERPDGSNFTLKIRSTKLEDSAMYFCASSRTSGGESTDTQYFGPGTRLTVL.

This chain connects TRBV7-9 to TRBJ1-1; TRBD1 matches at 9 bases. V lost 1 base to trimming and J lost 1 base; unmatched junction nucleotides: 10. Germline V gene data show CDR1 as SEHNR and CDR2 as FQNEAQ (reference sequence). The CDR3 spans 18 residues. In nucleotides, the CDR3 is TGTGCCAGCAGCTTAGTATTTAGGGACAGGGCGGGGAACACTGAAGCTTTCTTT. This encodes CASSLVFRDRAGNTEAFF.

V gene TRBV10-3 combines with J gene TRBJ2-3; D is undetermined. Germline CDR1 reads ENHRY; CDR2 reads SYGVKD. Trimming cost V 4 bases and J 2 bases, with 10 bases left between them. The CDR3 consists of 14 residues. This chain's CDR3 is CAISVGRNTDTQYF. The CDR3 nucleotides are TGTGCCATCAGTGTGGGCAGGAACACAGATACGCAGTATTTT.

The chain employs TRBV19 and TRBJ2-7; 10 positions agree with TRBD1. Trimming took 5 bases from V and 7 from J; bases not matched to a gene: 11. The CDR3 length is 15 residues. The V gene's germline CDR1 is LNHDA and CDR2 SQIVND (reference sequence). The CDR3 protein is CASSPDRDRGNEQYF. CDR3 DNA: TGTGCCAGTAGTCCGGACCGGGACAGGGGAAATGAGCAGTACTTC.

V and J are TRBV27 and TRBJ1-1; 8 nucleotides line up with TRBD1. Germline CDR1 MNHEY, CDR2 SMNVEV (reference sequence). The CDR3 totals 18 residues. V gave up 4 bases and J gave up 10 bases; unmatched junction bases: 23. CDR3 sequence: CASSYGPYLVNGQGRAFF. The CDR3 DNA is TGTGCCAGCAGTTATGGCCCTTACCTCGTCAACGGACAGGGACGAGCTTTCTTT.

The J gene is TRBJ1-1, the V gene TRBV27, with 7 bases fitting TRBD1. The CDR3 is made up of 13 amino acids. Trimming at V came to 10 bases and at J to 7 bases, leaving 12 bases not matched to a gene. Germline V gene sequence: CDR1 MNHEY, CDR2 SMNVEV (reference sequence). CDR3 residues: CATREKGQFEAFF. CDR3 coding DNA: TGTGCCACCAGGGAAAAGGGACAGTTTGAAGCTTTCTTT.

This clone has only a few counts. CDR3 residues: CATRINLHEATDTQYF. For the CDR3, the DNA is TGTGCCACCCGGATTAACCTCCACGAGGCCACAGATACGCAGTATTTT. V usage is TRBV10-3 and J usage is TRBJ2-3; no reliable D call. The CDR3 has 16 residues. V lost 10 bases to trimming and J lost 2 bases, with 22 bases between them. From germline, CDR1 is ENHRY and CDR2 SYGVKD.

The rearrangement uses TRBV7-2 and TRBJ1-2; tentative D call: TRBD1 (5 bases). CDR1 SGHTA and CDR2 FQGNSA come from the germline V gene. Trimming took off 1 base at V and 3 bases at J, with 12 bases between the two ends. CDR3 length: 15 amino acids. CDR3 loop: CASSLGQGRDYGYTF. DNA of the CDR3: TGTGCCAGCAGCTTAGGTCAGGGCAGGGACTATGGCTACACCTTC.

This chain connects TRBV5-4 to TRBJ1-2; a possible D gene is TRBD1 (6 bases). Per the germline V gene, CDR1 is SGHNT and CDR2 is YYREEE (reference sequence). CDR3 size: 14 residues. Trimming removed 4 bases at V and 4 bases at J, with 14 bases between. The CDR3 DNA reads as TGTGCCAGCAGCCCCCACAGGGACCTCTATGGCTACACCTTC. Protein: CASSPHRDLYGYTF. Complete variable domain (other parts from reference TRBV5-4 and TRBJ1-2): ETGVTQSPTHLIKTRGQQVTLRCSSQSGHNTVSWYQQALGQGPQFIFQYYREEENGRGNFPPRFSGLQFPNYSSELNVNALELDDSALYLCASSPHRDLYGYTFGSGTRLTVV.